This T cell receptor beta chain originates from a study of T-cell memory formation after mild COVID-19. CDR3 length: 13 residues. Trimming pared 6 bases from V and 2 bases from J, leaving 8 bases between. Germline V gene data show CDR1 as MNHEY and CDR2 as SVGEGT. TCRdb redid the calling of the 5' RACE reads with MiXCR, one entry per CDR3 protein. The sample contains about 250,000 distinct CDR3 sequences, over 15% of which appear only once. Comments on this clonotype: As yet, its antigen is unknown.

Study-wide findings and caveats: Clones that contracted clustered mainly in CM and EM if CD4+ and in EMRA if CD8+.

The TCR was taken from an adult woman who had mild COVID-19 (a few samples of this study predate the infection). Cell type and time point are not known. V is TRBV6-2 or TRBV6-3 and J is TRBJ1-5, with D tentatively TRBD1 (6 bases). The sample comprised PBMCs or a T cell subset sorted from them (not recorded which). The CDR3 reads CASRDSGNQPQHF. CDR3 bases: TGTGCCAGCAGGGACAGTGGCAATCAGCCCCAGCATTTT.